This T cell receptor beta chain appears in the sequencing data of a study of blood T cell repertoires in COVID-19 (dated by TCRdb to between 2020 and 2021). About the investigation overall: The collaborator samples originated in the United States, Italy and Spain and spanned the acute and convalescent phases of COVID-19. A freely available public database, intended as a resource for researchers studying the immune response to SARS-CoV-2, is where the repertoires were released. Where available, HLA class I and class II types were obtained from metadata supplied by the sample provider rather than from assay-based typing. A de-identified subject ID, COVID-19 status, age in years and sex were almost always included in the sample metadata. The material from the prospective study consisted of cDNA or gDNA derived from T cells, B-cell-depleted T cells, or PBMCs. Subjects who had been exposed to COVID-19, were actively infected with it, or had recovered from it provided the deeply sampled blood TCRbeta repertoires that made up the dataset. The samples were drawn from the first 160 participants of the ongoing ImmuneRACE study and from 1,254 subjects provided by 6 global collaborators. The full study reports these points: How much clinical and demographic metadata was included differed by source and by participant, and the metadata was provided uncurated.

Each collaborating institution followed its own protocols to collect whole blood in K2EDTA tubes. For TCRbeta analysis, collaborators shipped samples in one of three forms: frozen whole blood, isolated PBMCs, or DNA extracted from either of those sample types. The immunoSEQ Assay, a bias-controlled multiplex PCR, was used to amplify TCRbeta CDR3 regions from genomic DNA. On the authors' methods: The number of nucleated cells in each sample was estimated by amplification of reference gene primers within the assay. Sequence reads were collapsed and filtered to measure the absolute abundance of every unique TCRbeta CDR3 rearrangement. For each sample, productive Simpson clonality was calculated as the square root of Simpson's diversity index across productive rearrangements. The source is immuneACCESS, and TCRdb retained only in-frame sequences with V and J called. Part of the clones is not carried over; for the studies checked, unresolved V genes explain less than half of this, and the remainder is unexplained. The DNA gave D and trimming, while V, J and clone size come from that table. Here the sample has fewer than 200,000 clones; nearly 80% occur a single time. Roughly 28% of the sample lies in the top ten.

Concerning this clone itself: The antigen it recognizes is unknown. Base qualities are missing; no much larger clone stands one base away.

The germline V gene supplies CDR1 KGHSH and CDR2 LQKENI. Trimming accounts for 5 bases at V and 6 bases at J, while the number of junction bases matched to no gene is 5. Including the terminal cysteine and phenylalanine, the CDR3 comprises 14 residues. The retained sequence is limited to the CDR3, 42 bases, with the frame set at the first base. Sequencing was carried out using peripheral blood. The chain links TRBV18 with TRBJ2-3, with TRBD2 identical over 10 junction bases. The sequence came from a woman in her sixties or seventies with acute or convalescent COVID-19. The bases are TGTGCCAGCTCATCGGCTAGCGGGAGCGATACGCAGTATTTT. This gives the protein CASSSASGSDTQYF.